This T cell receptor (beta chain) was sequenced in a study of CD8+CD57+ T cells in acquired aplastic anemia. Overall study results and limits: About 28 sequences, all CD8+ CDR3, were shared between patients and controls.

V lost 5 bases, J lost 0 bases, and 4 bases lay in between. The CDR3 spans 13 residues. In germline, CDR1 is KGHDR, CDR2 SFDVKD. CD8+CD57+ cell expansion had been shown by flow cytometry in patients chosen for sequencing. Patients had undergone no therapy by the time their blood was sampled. The template used for profiling TCR beta VDJ and CDR3 was genomic DNA. A single record per CDR3 protein comes from TCRdb applying MiXCR to the reads. The repertoire holds approximately 220,000 distinct CDR3 sequences, with more than 45% as singletons. Worth noting for this clonotype: Its antigen is undetermined.

Material: sorted CD4+, CD8+, or CD8+CD57+ T cells (not recorded which) from PBMCs. This chain links TRBV24-1 with TRBJ1-3; unclear D gene. This receptor was obtained from a human donor with aplastic anemia. CDR3 residues: CATSAHSGNTIYF. The CDR3 DNA reads as TGTGCCACCAGTGCTCACTCTGGAAACACCATATATTTT.